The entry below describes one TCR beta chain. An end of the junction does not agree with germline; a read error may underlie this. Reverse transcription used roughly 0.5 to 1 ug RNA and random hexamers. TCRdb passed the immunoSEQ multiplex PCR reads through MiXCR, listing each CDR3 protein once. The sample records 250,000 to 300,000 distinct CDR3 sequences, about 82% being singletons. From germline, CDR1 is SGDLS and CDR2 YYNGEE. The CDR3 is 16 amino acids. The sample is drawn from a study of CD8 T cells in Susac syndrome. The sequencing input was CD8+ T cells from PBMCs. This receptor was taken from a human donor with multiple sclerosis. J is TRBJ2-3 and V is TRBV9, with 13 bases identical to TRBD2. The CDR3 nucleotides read TGTGCCAGCGGCGTAGGACTAGCGGGAGCGAGGGATACGCAGTATTTT. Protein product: CASGVGLAGARDTQYF.